A single sample gave rise to the 17 T cell receptor beta chains below, sequenced in a study of vaccination and CD4 T cells after COVID-19. The Oncomine TCR Beta short-read assay was applied to DNA of cultured CD4+ T cells. TCRdb itself ran the PCR reads through MiXCR, one entry per CDR3 protein. The sample holds about 18,000 distinct CDR3 sequences, roughly three fifths seen once. The treatment: roughly 11-day PBMC culture with coronavirus spike peptide pools or control peptides (ViraFEST assay). No antigen has been identified for these receptors. The sample taken for sequencing was CD4+ T cells from blood, cultured in vitro. These receptors all come from a human donor who had recovered from COVID-19.

This clonotype was observed a handful of times. The chain is built from TRBV6-1 and TRBJ1-2; 10 nucleotides match TRBD1. The CDR3 runs to 16 residues. Germline CDR1 MNHNS, CDR2 SASEGT. V trimming: 3 bases; J trimming: 4 bases; junction bases outside the gene matches: 8. Here the CDR3 reads CASSDLGTGELYGYTF. The CDR3 DNA reads as TGTGCCAGCAGTGATCTGGGGACAGGGGAGCTCTATGGCTACACCTTC.

Only one count was recorded for this clonotype. The V gene is TRBV5-4, the J gene TRBJ2-3; D perhaps matches TRBD1 (5 bases). The V end lost 5 bases, the J end lost 0 bases, and 16 bases lay between the germline ends. CDR3 length equals 16 residues. The germline V gene has CDR1 SGHNT and CDR2 YYREEE (reference sequence). The CDR3 coding sequence is TGTGCCAGCAGTCCGAACCGGAGACAGAGCACAGATACGCAGTATTTT. Protein product: CASSPNRRQSTDTQYF.

The gene calls are TRBV5-5 and TRBJ2-2; TRBD1 matches at 10 bases. Per the germline V gene, CDR1 is SGHKS and CDR2 is YYEKEE (reference sequence). Unmatched junction bases numbered 8, after V lost 5 bases and J lost 7 bases. This CDR3 has 15 amino acids. CDR3 in amino acids: CASRRGQGEIGELFF. The CDR3 DNA reads TGTGCCAGCAGACGAGGACAGGGGGAAATCGGGGAGCTGTTTTTT.

The chain couples TRBV11-2 to TRBJ1-6; no clear D. CDR1 is SGHAT, CDR2 FQNNGV, per germline. Trimming left V 5 bases short and J 5 bases short, with 10 bases between. This CDR3 comprises 14 residues. CDR3 coding DNA: TGTGCCAGCAGCAAGCTTGGTAATAATTCACCCCTCCACTTT. Its protein product is CASSKLGNNSPLHF.

The chain has TRBV19 and TRBJ1-1; 9 positions match TRBD1. The CDR3 is 13 amino acids. Trimming removed 6 bases from V and 4 bases from J; junction bases left unmatched: 3. Germline lookup yields CDR1 LNHDA and CDR2 SQIVND (reference sequence). CDR3 sequence reads: CASSQQGATEAFF. Here the CDR3 DNA reads TGTGCCAGTAGCCAACAGGGGGCCACTGAAGCTTTCTTT. The full variable domain, with the rest looked up from reference TRBV19 and TRBJ1-1, is DGGITQSPKYLFRKEGQNVTLSCEQNLNHDAMYWYRQDPGQGLRLIYYSQIVNDFQKGDIAEGYSVSREKKESFPLTVTSAQKNPTAFYLCASSQQGATEAFFGQGTRLTVV.

V is TRBV11-2 and J is TRBJ2-2, with D tentatively TRBD1 or TRBD2 (5 bases each). This CDR3 is built from 16 residues. The V end lost 3 bases, the J end lost 9 bases, and 20 bases lay between the germline ends. Looked up from germline, CDR1 is SGHAT and CDR2 is FQNNGV. This CDR3 reads CASSLMPPGPGWELFF. The CDR3 nucleotides read TGTGCCAGCAGCTTGATGCCCCCGGGACCAGGATGGGAGCTGTTTTTT. Full variable domain (rest looked up from reference TRBV11-2 and TRBJ2-2): EAGVAQSPRYKIIEKRQSVAFWCNPISGHATLYWYQQILGQGPKLLIQFQNNGVVDDSQLPKDRFSAERLKGVDSTLKIQPAKLEDSAVYLCASSLMPPGPGWELFFGEGSRLTVL.

This chain uses TRBV12-3 or TRBV12-4 with TRBJ1-1, with D hard to call. The CDR3 is 13 residues long. V lost 3 bases and J lost 1, with 6 bases in between. CDR3 sequence reads: CASSFTQNTEAFF. CDR3 in DNA: TGTGCCAGCAGTTTTACGCAGAACACTGAAGCTTTCTTT.

Here the CDR3 reads CSASHPGGEGSPLHF. The CDR3 region has the DNA TGCAGTGCTAGTCACCCAGGGGGCGAGGGATCACCCCTCCACTTT. The rearrangement links TRBV20-1 to TRBJ1-6; TRBD1 matches 8 bases. V was clipped by 3 bases and J by 10 bases; unmatched bases: 11. The length of the CDR3 is 15 residues. The germline V gene has CDR1 DFQATT and CDR2 SNEGSKA (reference sequence).

The V gene is TRBV20-1, the J gene TRBJ2-3, with a weak D call TRBD2 (5 bases). The CDR3 sequence is 12 residues long. CDR1 is DFQATT and CDR2 is SNEGSKA in the germline V gene (reference sequence). The V gene lost 3 bases and the J gene lost 5 bases, with 9 bases spanning the gap. CDR3 bases: TGCAGTGCTAGTCGGGCGGGAGATACGCAGTATTTT. It codes for CSASRAGDTQYF.

The chain carries TRBV20-1 and TRBJ2-4; D is perhaps TRBD2 (7 bases). The ends were cut back, 8 bases at V and 9 bases at J, with 23 bases in the middle. Germline CDR1 reads DFQATT; CDR2 reads SNEGSKA (reference sequence). CDR3 length: 14 amino acids. The CDR3 DNA follows: TGCAGTACGTGGGGGCCTAGCGGCTTTGGCATTCAGTACTTC. This gives the protein CSTWGPSGFGIQYF.

V usage is TRBV6-1 and J usage is TRBJ1-1, with no clear D. The germline V and J ends were trimmed by 4 bases and 3 bases, with 9 bases remaining between them. CDR3 length equals 13 residues. CDR1 MNHNS and CDR2 SASEGT come from the germline V gene. CDR3 DNA: TGTGCCAGCAGTGGAGGGTTTGACACTGAAGCTTTCTTT. Encoded protein: CASSGGFDTEAFF.

This sequence joins TRBV20-1 and TRBJ1-2; unclear D gene. Germline-derived CDR1 and CDR2 are DFQATT and SNEGSKA (reference sequence). The CDR3 sequence is 13 residues long. V was clipped by 0 bases and J by 8 bases, with 13 bases between them. This chain's CDR3 is CSARDSGRAGYTF. The CDR3 nucleotides are TGCAGTGCTAGAGATTCGGGGAGGGCAGGCTACACCTTC.

There are a few counts of this clonotype. V and J are TRBV4-1 and TRBJ2-1; TRBD1 aligns across 7 bases. V trimming: 0 bases; J trimming: 10 bases; junction bases outside the gene matches: 18. The CDR3 loop spans 18 amino acids. Germline V CDR1 and CDR2: MGHRA, YSYEKL. CDR3 sequence reads: CASSQEGSGDRESLEQFF. The CDR3 DNA follows: TGCGCCAGCAGCCAAGAAGGATCCGGAGACAGGGAATCCCTCGAGCAGTTCTTC.

The rearrangement links TRBV6-2 or TRBV6-3 to TRBJ2-3; D not resolved. The CDR3 runs to 13 residues. CDR1 is MNHEY and CDR2 is SVGEGT in the germline V gene. The V end was cut by 6 bases, the J end by 2 bases, with 9 bases between. The CDR3 nucleotides are TGTGCCAGCAGACTCCCTGCCACAGATACGCAGTATTTT. As protein: CASRLPATDTQYF.

This chain connects TRBV20-1 to TRBJ1-2, with TRBD1 matching 9 bases. The CDR3 has 16 amino acids. V gave up 5 bases and J gave up 2 bases; unmatched junction bases: 12. Germline V gives CDR1 DFQATT, CDR2 SNEGSKA (reference sequence). CDR3 protein: CSAPDRDRAMNYGYTF. The DNA for the CDR3 is TGCAGTGCTCCCGATCGGGACAGGGCGATGAACTATGGCTACACCTTC.

The chain carries TRBV20-1 and TRBJ1-5; possible D gene TRBD1, 6 bases. The CDR3 extends over 14 amino acids. Germline V gene lookup returns CDR1 DFQATT and CDR2 SNEGSKA (reference sequence). Deletions cut 5 bases from V and 4 bases from J, with 15 bases between. The CDR3 nucleotides are TGCAGTGCTCACAGGGACCCTGTGAATCAGCCCCAGCATTTT. Its protein is CSAHRDPVNQPQHF.

This chain links TRBV21-1 with TRBJ2-5; the table's D gene call, TRBD2, was not cross checked with the DNA. TRBV21-1 is noted as a pseudogene. This CDR3 region has 18 residues. The CDR3 region is CASSKFSDEVEGRETQYF. The CDR3 DNA reads as TGTGCCAGCAGCAAATTCTCGGATGAAGTAGAGGGAAGAGAGACCCAGTACTTC.